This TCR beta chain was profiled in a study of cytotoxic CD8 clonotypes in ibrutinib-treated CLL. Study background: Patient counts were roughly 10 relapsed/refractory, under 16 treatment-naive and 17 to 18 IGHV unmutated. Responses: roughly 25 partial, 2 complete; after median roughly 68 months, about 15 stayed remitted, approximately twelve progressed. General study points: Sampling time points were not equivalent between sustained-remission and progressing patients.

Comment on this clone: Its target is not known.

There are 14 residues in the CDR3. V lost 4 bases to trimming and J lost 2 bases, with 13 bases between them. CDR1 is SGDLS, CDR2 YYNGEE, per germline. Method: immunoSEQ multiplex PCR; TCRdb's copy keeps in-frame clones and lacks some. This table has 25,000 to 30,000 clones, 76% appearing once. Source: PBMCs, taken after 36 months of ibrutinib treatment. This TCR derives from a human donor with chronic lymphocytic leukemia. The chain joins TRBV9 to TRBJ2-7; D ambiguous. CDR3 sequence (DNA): TGTGCCAGCAGCCGTCCGGGCCTCCCCTACGAGCAGTACTTC. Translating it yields CASSRPGLPYEQYF.